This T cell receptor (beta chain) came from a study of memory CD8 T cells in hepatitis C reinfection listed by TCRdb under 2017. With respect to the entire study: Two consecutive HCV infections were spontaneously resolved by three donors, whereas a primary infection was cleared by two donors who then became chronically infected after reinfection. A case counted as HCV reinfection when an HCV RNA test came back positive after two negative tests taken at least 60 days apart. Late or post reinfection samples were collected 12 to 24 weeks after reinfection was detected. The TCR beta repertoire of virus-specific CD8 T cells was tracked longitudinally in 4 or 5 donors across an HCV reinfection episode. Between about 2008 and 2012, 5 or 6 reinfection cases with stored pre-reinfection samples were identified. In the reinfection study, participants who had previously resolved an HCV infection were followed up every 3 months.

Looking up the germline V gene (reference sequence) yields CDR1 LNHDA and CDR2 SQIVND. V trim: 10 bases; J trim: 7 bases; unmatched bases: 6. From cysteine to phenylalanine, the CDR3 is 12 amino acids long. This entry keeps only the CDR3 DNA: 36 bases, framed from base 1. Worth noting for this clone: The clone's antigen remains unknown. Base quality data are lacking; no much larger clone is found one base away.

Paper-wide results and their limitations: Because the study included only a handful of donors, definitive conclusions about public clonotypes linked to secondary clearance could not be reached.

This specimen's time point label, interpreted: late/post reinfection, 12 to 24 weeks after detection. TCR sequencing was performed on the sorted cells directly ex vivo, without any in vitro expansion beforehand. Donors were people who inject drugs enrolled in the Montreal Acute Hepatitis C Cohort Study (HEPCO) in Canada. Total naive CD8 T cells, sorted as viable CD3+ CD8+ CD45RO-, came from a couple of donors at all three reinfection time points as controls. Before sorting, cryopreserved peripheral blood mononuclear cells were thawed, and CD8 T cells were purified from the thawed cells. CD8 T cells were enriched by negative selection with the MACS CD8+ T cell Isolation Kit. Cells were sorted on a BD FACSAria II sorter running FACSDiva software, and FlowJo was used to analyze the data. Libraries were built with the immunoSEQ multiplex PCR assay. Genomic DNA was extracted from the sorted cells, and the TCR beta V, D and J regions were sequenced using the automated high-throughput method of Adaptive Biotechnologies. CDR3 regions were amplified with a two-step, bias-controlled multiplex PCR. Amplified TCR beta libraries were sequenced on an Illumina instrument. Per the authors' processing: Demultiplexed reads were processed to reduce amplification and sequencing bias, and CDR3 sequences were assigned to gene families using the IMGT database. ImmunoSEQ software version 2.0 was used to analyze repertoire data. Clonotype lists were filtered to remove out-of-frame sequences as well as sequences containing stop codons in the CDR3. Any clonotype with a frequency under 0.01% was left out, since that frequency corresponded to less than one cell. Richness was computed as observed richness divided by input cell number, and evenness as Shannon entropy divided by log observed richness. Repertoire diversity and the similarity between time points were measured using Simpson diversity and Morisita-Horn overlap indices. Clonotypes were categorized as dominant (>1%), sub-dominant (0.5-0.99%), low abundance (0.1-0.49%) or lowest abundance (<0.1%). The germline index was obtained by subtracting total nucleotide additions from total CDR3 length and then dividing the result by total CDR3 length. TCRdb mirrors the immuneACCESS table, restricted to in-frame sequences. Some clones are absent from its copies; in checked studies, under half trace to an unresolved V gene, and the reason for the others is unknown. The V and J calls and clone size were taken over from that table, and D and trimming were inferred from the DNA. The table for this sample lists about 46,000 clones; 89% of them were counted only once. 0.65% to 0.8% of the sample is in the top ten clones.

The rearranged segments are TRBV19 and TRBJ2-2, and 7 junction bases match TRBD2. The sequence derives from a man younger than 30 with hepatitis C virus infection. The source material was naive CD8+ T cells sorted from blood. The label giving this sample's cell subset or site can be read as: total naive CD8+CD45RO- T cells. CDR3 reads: CATWGGDGELFF. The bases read TGTGCCACATGGGGGGGAGACGGGGAGCTGTTTTTT.